This is a list of T cell receptor beta chains from one sample in a study of glioma-infiltrating T cells. TCRdb reprocessed the multiplex PCR reads via MiXCR and lists one record per CDR3 protein. The sample lists tens of thousands of distinct CDR3 sequences; 23% were seen once. Sequencing was performed on glioma tissue, nonneoplastic brain tissue, or PBMCs (not recorded which). These receptors were taken from a human donor with low-grade glioma or glioblastoma, undergoing nonglioma brain surgery, or in good health (not recorded which). Both conserved end residues are part of each CDR3. The order of the fields is V gene, CDR3 protein.

>TRBV25-1
CASSDFTTSTDTQYF
>TRBV20-1
CSANPRGGAVGTEAFF
>TRBV6-1
CASSSGPGGGYTF
>TRBV7-6
CASSSRTGSYNEQFF
>TRBV10-1
CASSELQAGETYEQYF
>TRBV19
CASSIGAAYEQYF
>TRBV2
CAKSTGGYEQYF
>TRBV7-9
CASYDLFGTEAFF
>TRBV20-1
CSARERRNEQYF
>TRBV15
CATSRDWGGEAFF
>TRBV5-1
CASSLTSGGARKEQFF
>TRBV20-1
CSASQGTNYGYTF
>TRBV7-2
CASQYIGGLAGELGELFF
>TRBV12-3/TRBV12-4
CASSFTDEQFF
>TRBV5-4
CASSKGRAPNEQYF
>TRBV10-3
CAISESQGRGDTQYF
>TRBV7-2
CASSLYSSWGAYNEQFF
>TRBV20-1
CSARDPQHDKPQHF
>TRBV18
CASSPRQGRTEAFF
>TRBV19
CASSPSGEWQYNEQFF
>TRBV5-4
CASSHRQNYNEQFF
>TRBV18
CASSPGTGTYEQYF
>TRBV7-2
CASSTRQGYTEAFF
>TRBV18
CASSPRATTSGNTIYF
>TRBV7-9
CASSAGLAEAGELFF
>TRBV12-3/TRBV12-4
CASSPDRQSYEQYF
>TRBV12-3/TRBV12-4
CASSLIEDTQYF
>TRBV20-1
CSARDKRDRGRVETQYF
>TRBV6-1
CASNPPQSGANVLTF
>TRBV12-3/TRBV12-4
CASSLLAEGGNTIYF
>TRBV9
CASSPNTDTQYF
>TRBV18
CASSPRQGEGPQHF
>TRBV6-1
CASSELLAYEQYF
>TRBV5-4
CASSLTSGNNEQFF
>TRBV27
CASSLGLGGTSYEQYF
>TRBV29-1
CSVWRSSNEKLFF
>TRBV7-2
CASSLSLVDTQYF
>TRBV11-2
CASSSRGIRETQYF
>TRBV7-6
CASKGQALTEAFF
>TRBV3-1
CASSPQSYRDTEAFF
>TRBV3-1
CASSFGPAVQPQHF
>TRBV12-3/TRBV12-4
CASSLTSGRYEQFF
>TRBV3-1
CASSHRGVTDTQYF
>TRBV7-2
CASSLASGLYEQYF
>TRBV27
CASSLLGEGYEQYF
>TRBV5-1
CASSKGQGGNYGYTF
>TRBV12-3/TRBV12-4
CASSRGSGAAYEQYF
>TRBV29-1
CSVVDPARSYEQYF
>TRBV2
CASKFGSGNEQFF
>TRBV7-2
CASSLVDLDRQETQYF
>TRBV2
CASRGDNYGYTF
>TRBV7-9
CASSPLASRGPEAFF
>TRBV19
CASSIYQRGGTQYF
>TRBV6-1
CASWAGGPGYEQYF